This T cell receptor (beta chain) was recovered during a study of persistence of HIV-infected CD4 T cells. Cells were stimulated with overlapping HIV-1 Gag 15-mer peptides. Memory cells lacking CD40L and CD69 with high CD45RO were sorted. CD8-depleted PBMCs were stimulated less than 20 hours with anti-CD28/CD49d costimulation, CD40-blocking antibody and enfuvirtide. This was the immunoSEQ version 4 assay in survey mode. Profiled with immunoSEQ multiplex PCR; TCRdb holds only in-frame clones, not every one. Among 30,000 to 45,000 clones listed, roughly 84% were seen once. The V segment lost 3 bases and the J segment 0 bases; nucleotides outside the gene matches: 10. Germline CDR1 is MGHRA and CDR2 is YSYEKL. This CDR3 is 17 amino acids long. In regard to this clone: Its antigen is unidentified.

The chain couples TRBV4-1 to TRBJ1-1; 7 bases agree with TRBD1. The TCR sequence derives from an adult with HIV. The donor label of this sample is uncertain. Sequenced here: cultured CD4+ T cells from PBMCs, sampled from a patient who received antiretroviral therapy. The CDR3 nucleotides read TGCGCCAGCAGCCACCCCGGGACAGATTACATGAACACTGAAGCTTTCTTT. This translates into CASSHPGTDYMNTEAFF.